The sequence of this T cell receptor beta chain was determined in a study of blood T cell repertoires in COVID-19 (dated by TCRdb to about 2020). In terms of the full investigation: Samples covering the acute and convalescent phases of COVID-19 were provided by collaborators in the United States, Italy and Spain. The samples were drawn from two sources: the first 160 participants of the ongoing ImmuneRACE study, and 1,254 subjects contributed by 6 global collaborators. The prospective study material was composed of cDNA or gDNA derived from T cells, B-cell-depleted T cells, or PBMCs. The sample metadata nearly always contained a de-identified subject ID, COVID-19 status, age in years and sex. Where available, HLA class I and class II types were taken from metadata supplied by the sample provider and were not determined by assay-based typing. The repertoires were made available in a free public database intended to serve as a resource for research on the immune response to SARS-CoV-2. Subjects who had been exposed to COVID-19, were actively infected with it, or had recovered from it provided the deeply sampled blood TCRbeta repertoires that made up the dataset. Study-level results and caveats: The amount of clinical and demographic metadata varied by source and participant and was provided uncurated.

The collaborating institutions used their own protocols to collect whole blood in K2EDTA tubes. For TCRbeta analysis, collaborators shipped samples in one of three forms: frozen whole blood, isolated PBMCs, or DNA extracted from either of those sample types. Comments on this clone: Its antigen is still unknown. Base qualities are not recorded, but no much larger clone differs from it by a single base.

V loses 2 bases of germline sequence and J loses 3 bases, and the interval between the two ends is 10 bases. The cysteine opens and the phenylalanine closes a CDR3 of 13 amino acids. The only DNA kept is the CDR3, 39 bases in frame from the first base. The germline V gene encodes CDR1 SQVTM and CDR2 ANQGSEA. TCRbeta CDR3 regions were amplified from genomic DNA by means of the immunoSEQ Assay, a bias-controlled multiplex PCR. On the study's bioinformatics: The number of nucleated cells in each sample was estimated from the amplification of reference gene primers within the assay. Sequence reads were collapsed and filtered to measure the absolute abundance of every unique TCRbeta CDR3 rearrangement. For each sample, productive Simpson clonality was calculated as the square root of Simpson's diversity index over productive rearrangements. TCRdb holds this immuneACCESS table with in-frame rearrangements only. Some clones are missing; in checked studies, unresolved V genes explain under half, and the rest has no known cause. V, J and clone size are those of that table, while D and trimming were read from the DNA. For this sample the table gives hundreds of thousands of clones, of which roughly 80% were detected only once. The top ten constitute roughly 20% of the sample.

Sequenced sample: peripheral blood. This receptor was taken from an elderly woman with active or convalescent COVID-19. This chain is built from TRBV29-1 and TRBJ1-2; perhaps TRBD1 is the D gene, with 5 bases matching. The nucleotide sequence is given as TGCAGCGTTGAATCGGCAGGGTACTATGGCTACACCTTC. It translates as CSVESAGYYGYTF.